This is a list of T cell receptor beta chains from one sample in a study of CXCR3-negative and CXCR3-positive naive CD8 T cells. With the 5' RACE reads reprocessed, TCRdb shows one record per CDR3 protein and no DNA. The specimen's table records 69,000 or so distinct CDR3 sequences. The specimen sequenced was naive CXCR3- CD8+ T cells from blood. The origin of the receptors is a human donor in good health. Some clones in this sample may be carry-over from other donors' samples. The CDR3 runs from the conserved cysteine through the conserved F or W.

j_call v_call cdr3_aa
TRBJ2-3 TRBV7-6 CASSLGLAVTDTQYF
TRBJ1-1 TRBV7-9 CASSPQGTGAFF
TRBJ2-1 TRBV12-3/TRBV12-4 CASSLTGDEQFF
TRBJ1-1 TRBV19 CASSTTENTEAFF
TRBJ2-5 TRBV6-6 CATGTPQETQYF
TRBJ2-1 TRBV20-1 CSARVLSGGEQFF
TRBJ2-1 TRBV6-5 CASSYSSRVQGSYNEQFF
TRBJ2-1 TRBV7-2 CASSLEGPGTDYNEQFF
TRBJ1-1 TRBV27 CASSLNPENTEAFF
TRBJ2-3 TRBV20-1 CSASSGLNTDTQYF
TRBJ1-3 TRBV7-9 CASSSQGKTIYF
TRBJ1-3 TRBV2 CASSEPGSRSGNTIYF
TRBJ1-2 TRBV7-6 CASSWGQEIHQTYGYTF
TRBJ1-2 TRBV29-1 CSVVFDRVLGYTF
TRBJ2-5 TRBV6-5 CASSSRQGYYQETQYF
TRBJ2-7 TRBV2 CATQGESSYEQYF
TRBJ2-7 TRBV28 CASSFDYGEQYF
TRBJ2-5 TRBV29-1 CSVASEGETQYF
TRBJ2-3 TRBV25-1 CASSGDPEGTWVSDTQYF
TRBJ1-1 TRBV9 CASSSGSSPSTEAFF
TRBJ2-7 TRBV29-1 CSGGQGLEQYF
TRBJ2-1 TRBV5-1 CASSLERGETLTSYNEQFF
TRBJ2-1 TRBV6-5 CASSYSKREGLYNEQFF
TRBJ1-2 TRBV7-9 CASSLGDTGDDGYTF
TRBJ2-5 TRBV7-9 CASSKSRDRDPKETQYF
TRBJ2-1 TRBV5-1 CASSLVGLAGDEQFF
TRBJ2-1 TRBV4-1 CASSHLVTNEQFF
TRBJ1-5 TRBV2 CASRDRDQPQHF
TRBJ2-7 TRBV5-6 CASSWTRQEQYF
TRBJ2-1 TRBV20-1 CSASPPLYNEQFF
TRBJ2-3 TRBV12-3/TRBV12-4 CASITGTGQDTQYF
TRBJ2-1 TRBV20-1 CRGLGFGSVGYNEQFF
TRBJ2-1 TRBV5-1 CASMPGLADNEQFF
TRBJ2-1 TRBV4-1 CASSQVGQYNEQFF
TRBJ1-1 TRBV5-4 CASSLDGSSEAFF
TRBJ2-5 TRBV7-9 CASSPDRGYETQYF
TRBJ2-1 TRBV7-3 CASSLTSSSYNEQFF
TRBJ2-2 TRBV7-6 CASSSITASGGTGELFF
TRBJ2-7 TRBV7-3 CASSPGRWANYEQYF
TRBJ2-7 TRBV7-9 CASSSGLAGYEQYF
TRBJ1-3 TRBV12-3/TRBV12-4 CASSLSGVNFGKTIYF
TRBJ2-7 TRBV12-3/TRBV12-4 CASSDRSGHTYEQYF
TRBJ2-7 TRBV5-6 CASRESGFYEQYF
TRBJ2-7 TRBV5-1 CASSLAPSGSPYEQYF
TRBJ2-7 TRBV7-9 CASSSDRDSIYEQYF
TRBJ2-5 TRBV7-9 CASSLPRGTQETQYF
TRBJ2-1 TRBV7-9 CAREPGQFNEQFF
TRBJ2-7 TRBV28 CASSLSGTGGSEQYF
TRBJ1-6 TRBV12-3/TRBV12-4 CASSPRAGYSPLHF
TRBJ2-1 TRBV6-5 CASSYSPGGIDEQFF